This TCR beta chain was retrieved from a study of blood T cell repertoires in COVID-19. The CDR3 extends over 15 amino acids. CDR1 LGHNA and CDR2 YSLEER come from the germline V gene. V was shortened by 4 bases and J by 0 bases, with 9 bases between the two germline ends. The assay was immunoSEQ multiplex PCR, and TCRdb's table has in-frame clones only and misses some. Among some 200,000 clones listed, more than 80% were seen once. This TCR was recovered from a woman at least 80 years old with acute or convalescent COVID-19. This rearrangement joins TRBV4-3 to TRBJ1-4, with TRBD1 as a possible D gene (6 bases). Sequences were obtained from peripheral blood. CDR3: CASSPTGSTNEKLFF. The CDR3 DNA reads TGCGCCAGCAGCCCAACAGGGTCAACTAATGAAAAACTGTTTTTT.